These 15 T cell receptor beta chains were sequenced from one sample in a study of CD8+CD57+ T cells in acquired aplastic anemia. Genomic DNA templated the TCR beta VDJ and CDR3 profiling. Using its own MiXCR run on the reads, TCRdb lists one record per CDR3 protein. The table lists around 170,000 distinct CDR3 sequences, about half of them singletons. Those patients picked for sequencing had displayed CD8+CD57+ cell expansion on flow cytometry. The sequencing input was sorted CD4+, CD8+, or CD8+CD57+ T cells (not recorded which) from PBMCs. The receptor set was obtained from a human donor with aplastic anemia.

A note on this clonotype: This could be a read error, since a much larger clone is one nucleotide away. The chain combines TRBV10-3 with TRBJ1-1; a possible D gene is TRBD1 (5 bases). There are 14 residues in the CDR3. Germline loops: CDR1 ENHRY, CDR2 SYGVKD. CDR3 loop: CASSETGGRLQAFF. CDR3 DNA: TGTGCCAGCAGTGAGACGGGGGGAAGGTTGCAAGCTTTCTTT.

Many counts were recorded for this clonotype. This rearrangement joins TRBV20-1 to TRBJ2-1; 11 positions agree with TRBD2. This CDR3 contains 14 residues. In germline, CDR1 is DFQATT, CDR2 SNEGSKA (reference sequence). V gave up 6 bases and J gave up 4 bases; unmatched junction bases: 5. The DNA of the CDR3 is TGCAGTGCCCTTAGCGGGAGGGGGTACAATGAGCAGTTCTTC. Protein product: CSALSGRGYNEQFF.

DNA for the CDR3: TGTGCCAGTCCGACAGGAGTCGGGGAGACCCAGTACTTC. Translated, it gives CASPTGVGETQYF. The chain has TRBV7-2 and TRBJ2-5; D is possibly TRBD1 (6 bases). The length of the CDR3 is 13 residues. Germline V gene data show CDR1 as SGHTA and CDR2 as FQGNSA. V was pared by 9 bases and J by 5 bases, with 16 bases between. Full variable domain (missing parts from reference TRBV7-2 and TRBJ2-5): GAGVSQSPSNKVTEKGKDVELRCDPISGHTALYWYRQSLGQGLEFLIYFQGNSAPDKSGLPSDRFSAERTGGSVSTLTIQRTQQEDSAVYLCASPTGVGETQYFGPGTRLLVL.

This clonotype was seen at least ten times. The chain employs TRBV2 and TRBJ1-2; 11 positions agree with TRBD1. CDR1 is SNHLY, CDR2 FYNNEI, per germline. The CDR3 is 15 amino acids. Unmatched junction bases numbered 3, after V lost 2 bases and J lost 4 bases. The CDR3 loop is CASSEWGQGVYGYTF. The DNA of the CDR3 is TGTGCCAGCAGTGAATGGGGACAGGGGGTCTATGGCTACACCTTC.

This clonotype was observed many times. The chain links TRBV24-1 to TRBJ2-1; D remains ambiguous. Trimming pared 10 bases from V and 0 bases from J, leaving 12 bases between. This CDR3 has 14 residues. Germline CDR1 KGHDR, CDR2 SFDVKD. The CDR3 DNA is TGTGCCACTAACGATGGCAGCTCCTACAATGAGCAGTTCTTC. Its translation: CATNDGSSYNEQFF.

This clonotype came up many times. The V call is TRBV20-1, the J call TRBJ2-5; D uncertain. The ends were cut back, 0 bases at V and 2 bases at J, with 4 bases in the middle. Looked up from germline, CDR1 is DFQATT and CDR2 is SNEGSKA (reference sequence). The CDR3 length is 12 residues. The CDR3 protein is CSARDFQETQYF. The CDR3 bases are TGCAGTGCTAGAGACTTTCAAGAGACCCAGTACTTC.

This clonotype was seen just once. The chain is built from TRBV10-2 and TRBJ1-1, with D unresolved. Trimming pared 6 bases from V and 7 bases from J, leaving 24 bases between. The CDR3 length is 16 residues. Germline V CDR1 and CDR2: WSHSY, SAAADI. The DNA of the CDR3 is TGCGCCAGCAGGGATCCAGTTGCACTGGGCCCGGATGAAGCTTTCTTT. Protein: CASRDPVALGPDEAFF.

This rearrangement joins TRBV12-3 or TRBV12-4 to TRBJ2-2; 10 positions match TRBD1. V lost 5 bases and J lost 4; bases outside the gene matches: 4. This CDR3 region has 15 residues. CDR3: CASSPGQGPTGELFF. CDR3 sequence (DNA): TGTGCCAGCAGTCCGGGACAGGGGCCCACCGGGGAGCTGTTTTTT.

The chain carries TRBV15 and TRBJ1-6; 7 bases match TRBD1. With 0 bases clipped from V and 10 bases from J, the junction kept 3 bases outside the gene matches. CDR3 size: 14 residues. Germline V CDR1 and CDR2: LNHNV, YYDKDF (reference sequence). The CDR3 sequence: CATSREEGGSPLHF. The DNA of the CDR3 is TGTGCCACCAGCAGAGAGGAAGGGGGCTCACCCCTCCACTTT.

The rearrangement links TRBV7-8 to TRBJ1-2; D gene ambiguous. Germline V gene sequence: CDR1 SGHVS, CDR2 FQNEAQ. The length of the CDR3 is 14 residues. The germline V and J ends were trimmed by 5 bases and 4 bases, with 14 bases remaining between them. CDR3 loop: CASSQVGRFYGYTF. In nucleotides, the CDR3 is TGTGCCAGCAGCCAAGTCGGCAGGTTCTATGGCTACACCTTC.

The chain is built from TRBV19 and TRBJ1-2; 8 bases are a match to TRBD1. This CDR3 comprises 11 residues. The ends lost 7 bases at V and 11 bases at J; junction bases unmatched: 6. The germline V gene encodes CDR1 LNHDA and CDR2 SQIVND (reference sequence). CDR3 nucleotides: TGTGCCAGTACTAACCGACAGGGGTACACCTTC. Its translation: CASTNRQGYTF.

This chain joins TRBV9 and TRBJ2-7, with TRBD2 matching 9 bases. The V and J ends lost 0 bases and 0 bases, in that order; junction bases with no gene match: 7. The germline V gene has CDR1 SGDLS and CDR2 YYNGEE. This CDR3 has 17 amino acids. DNA of the CDR3: TGTGCCAGCAGCGTAGAGGGCGGGGGGGCCTCCTCCTACGAGCAGTACTTC. As protein: CASSVEGGGASSYEQYF.

The rearrangement uses TRBV12-3 or TRBV12-4 and TRBJ2-1; TRBD2 matches 11 bases. V shed 6 bases, J shed 7 bases, and the junction held 5 bases outside the gene matches. This CDR3 region has 14 residues. For the CDR3, the DNA is TGTGCCAGCAGCATAGCGGGGGGGCCAAATGAGCAGTTCTTC. Translated: CASSIAGGPNEQFF.

CDR3 amino acids: CSGTETNTEAFF. CDR3 DNA: TGCAGCGGGACGGAAACCAACACTGAAGCTTTCTTT. The chain has TRBV29-1 and TRBJ1-1; unclear D gene. V lost 7 bases and J 2 bases, leaving 11 bases between the germline ends. This CDR3 comprises 12 residues. Germline CDR1 SQVTM, CDR2 ANQGSEA.

This clonotype was seen ten or more times. The chain joins TRBV29-1 to TRBJ1-1, with D possibly matching TRBD1 (5 bases). Germline-derived CDR1 and CDR2 are SQVTM and ANQGSEA. This CDR3 is built from 13 residues. The ends were cut back, 4 bases at V and 3 bases at J, with 12 bases in the middle. Here the CDR3 DNA reads TGCAGCGTTGGAAAGGGGCGCGACACTGAAGCTTTCTTT. Residues: CSVGKGRDTEAFF.